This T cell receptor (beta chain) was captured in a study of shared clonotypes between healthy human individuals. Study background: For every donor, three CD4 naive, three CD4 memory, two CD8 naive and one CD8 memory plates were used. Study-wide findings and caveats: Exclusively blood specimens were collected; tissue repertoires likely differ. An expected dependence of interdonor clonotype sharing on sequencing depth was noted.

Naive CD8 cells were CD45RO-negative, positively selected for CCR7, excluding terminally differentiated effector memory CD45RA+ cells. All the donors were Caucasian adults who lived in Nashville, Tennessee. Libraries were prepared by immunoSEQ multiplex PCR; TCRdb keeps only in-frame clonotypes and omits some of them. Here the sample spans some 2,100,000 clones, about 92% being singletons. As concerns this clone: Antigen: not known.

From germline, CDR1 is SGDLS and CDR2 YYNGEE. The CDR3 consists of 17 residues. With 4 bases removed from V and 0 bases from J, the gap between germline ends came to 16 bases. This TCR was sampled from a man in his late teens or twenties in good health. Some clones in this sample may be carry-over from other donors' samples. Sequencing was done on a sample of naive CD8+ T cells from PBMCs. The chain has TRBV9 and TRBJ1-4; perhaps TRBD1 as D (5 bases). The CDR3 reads CASSTRDADATNEKLFF. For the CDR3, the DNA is TGTGCCAGCAGCACCCGGGACGCCGATGCAACTAATGAAAAACTGTTTTTT.